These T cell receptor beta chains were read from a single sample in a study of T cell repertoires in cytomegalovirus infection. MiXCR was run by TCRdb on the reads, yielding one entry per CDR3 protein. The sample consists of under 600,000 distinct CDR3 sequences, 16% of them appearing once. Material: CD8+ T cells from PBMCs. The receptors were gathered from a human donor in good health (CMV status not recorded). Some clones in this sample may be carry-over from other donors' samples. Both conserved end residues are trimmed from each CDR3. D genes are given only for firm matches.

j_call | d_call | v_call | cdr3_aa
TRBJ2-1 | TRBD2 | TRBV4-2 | ASSQAVLASGKFDEQF
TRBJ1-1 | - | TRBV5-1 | ASSTEGLRGYTEAF
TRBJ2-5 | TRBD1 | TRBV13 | ASSLGVTGSETQY
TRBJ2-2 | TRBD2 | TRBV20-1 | SARDRRGDLVNTGELF
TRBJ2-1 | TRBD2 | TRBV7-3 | ASSSMTSGLVNEQF
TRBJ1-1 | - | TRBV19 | ASRPGYTEAF
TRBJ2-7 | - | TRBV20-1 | SARIRDSYEQY
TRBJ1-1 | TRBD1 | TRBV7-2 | ASSRTGGSWNTEAF
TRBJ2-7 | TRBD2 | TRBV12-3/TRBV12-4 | ASRRTSGRVIEQY
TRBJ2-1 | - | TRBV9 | ASSAGRGLNEQF
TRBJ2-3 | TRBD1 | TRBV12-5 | ASMFRTGTGSHSSTDTQY
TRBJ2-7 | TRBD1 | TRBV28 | ASSLPGTVYYEQY
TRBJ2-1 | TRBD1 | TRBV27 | ASSPRTGSVEQF
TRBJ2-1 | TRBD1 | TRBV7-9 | ASSWDRESNDQV
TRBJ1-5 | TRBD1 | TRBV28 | ASSFGPGGNQPQH
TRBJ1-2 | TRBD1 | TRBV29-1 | SVGDRRDGYT
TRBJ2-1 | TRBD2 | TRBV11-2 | ASSSTTAGGEF
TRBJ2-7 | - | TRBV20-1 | SARDLLVVYEQY
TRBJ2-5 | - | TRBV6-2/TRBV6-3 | ASSYDGTSYQETQY
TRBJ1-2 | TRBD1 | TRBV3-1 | ASSHRDRAVQDYGYT
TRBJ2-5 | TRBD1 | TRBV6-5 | ASSANRGTGQETQY
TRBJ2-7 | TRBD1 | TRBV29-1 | SVRTGAQDEQY